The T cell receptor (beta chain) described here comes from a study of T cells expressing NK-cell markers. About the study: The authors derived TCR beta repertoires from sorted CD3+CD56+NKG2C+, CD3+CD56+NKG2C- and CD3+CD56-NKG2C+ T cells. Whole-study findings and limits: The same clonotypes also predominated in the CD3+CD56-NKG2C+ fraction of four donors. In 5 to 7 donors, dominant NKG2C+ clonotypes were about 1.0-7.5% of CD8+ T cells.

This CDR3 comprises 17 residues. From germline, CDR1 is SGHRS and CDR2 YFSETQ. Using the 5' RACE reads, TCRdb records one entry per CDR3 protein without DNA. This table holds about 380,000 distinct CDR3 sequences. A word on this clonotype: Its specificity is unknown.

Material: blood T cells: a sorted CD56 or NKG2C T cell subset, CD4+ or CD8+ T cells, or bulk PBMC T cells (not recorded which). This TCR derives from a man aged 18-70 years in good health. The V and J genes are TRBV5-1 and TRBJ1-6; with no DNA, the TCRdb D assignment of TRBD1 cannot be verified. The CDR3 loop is CASSLGPPGRTNSPLHF.